The 8 T cell receptor beta chains presented below share a single source sample, sequenced in a study of shared clonotypes between healthy human individuals. The table came from immunoSEQ multiplex PCR; TCRdb's copy has only in-frame clones and leaves some out. The sample yields some 2.3 million clones, 85% to 95% seen once. Sequencing was done on a sample of naive CD4+ T cells from PBMCs. The subset was: CD45RA+ positively selected. The receptor source for this set is a man between 18 and 35 years old in good health. Some clones in this sample may be carry-over from other donors' samples.

This chain connects TRBV28 to TRBJ2-5, with D possibly matching TRBD1 (5 bases). This CDR3 is built from 15 residues. Trimming shortened V by 4 bases and J by 4 bases, and 16 bases separated the two germline ends. Germline V gene lookup returns CDR1 MDHEN and CDR2 SYDVKM. CDR3 nucleotide sequence: TGTGCCAGCAGTTACGACAGTACCTTGGGAGAGACCCAGTACTTC. This encodes CASSYDSTLGETQYF.

The chain links TRBV5-1 to TRBJ1-1; the match to TRBD1 covers 11 bases. The CDR3 is 16 amino acids. The germline V gene has CDR1 SGHRS and CDR2 YFSETQ. Losses at the gene ends were 2 bases for V and 5 bases for J; bases not matched to a gene: 8. The CDR3 loop is CASSLLGTGGSTEAFF. Written as DNA, the CDR3 is TGCGCCAGCAGCTTATTGGGGACAGGGGGTTCAACTGAAGCTTTCTTT. The whole variable domain, filled in from reference TRBV5-1 and TRBJ1-1, reads KAGVTQTPRYLIKTRGQQVTLSCSPISGHRSVSWYQQTPGQGLQFLFEYFSETQRNKGNFPGRFSGRQFSNSRSEMNVSTLELGDSALYLCASSLLGTGGSTEAFFGQGTRLTVV.

This clone appeared a few times. The genes are TRBV20-1 and TRBJ1-4; D gene unclear. V shed 4 bases and J shed 15 bases, with 15 bases lying between them. Germline values: CDR1 DFQATT, CDR2 SNEGSKA (reference sequence). The CDR3 loop spans 11 amino acids. CDR3 amino acids: CSAMGGPRVFF. In nucleotides, the CDR3 is TGCAGTGCTATGGGTGGGCCTCGGGTGTTTTTT.

This sequence joins TRBV18 and TRBJ2-2, with D maybe TRBD1 (9 bases). V shed 9 bases and J shed 0 bases, with 23 bases lying between them. In germline, CDR1 is KGHSH, CDR2 LQKENI. The CDR3 contains 18 residues. The CDR3 nucleotides read TGTGCCAGGGGACAGGGCGTGAAACTAGCGGCGAACACCGGGGAGCTGTTTTTT. Residues: CARGQGVKLAANTGELFF. The full variable domain, rest sourced from reference TRBV18 and TRBJ2-2, is NAGVMQNPRHLVRRRGQEARLRCSPMKGHSHVYWYRQLPEEGLKFMVYLQKENIIDESGMPKERFSAEFPKEGPSILRIQQVVRGDSAAYFCARGQGVKLAANTGELFFGEGSRLTVL.

The chain recombines TRBV7-2 with TRBJ2-5; D perhaps matches TRBD2 (5 bases). The CDR3 has 16 amino acids. With 5 bases removed from V and 2 bases from J, the gap between germline ends came to 18 bases. The germline V gene has CDR1 SGHTA and CDR2 FQGNSA. CDR3 nucleotides: TGTGCCAGCAGCCCGTCTGGGCGAGCGGCTCAAGAGACCCAGTACTTC. Translation gives CASSPSGRAAQETQYF. The full variable domain, its missing parts supplied by reference TRBV7-2 and TRBJ2-5, is GAGVSQSPSNKVTEKGKDVELRCDPISGHTALYWYRQSLGQGLEFLIYFQGNSAPDKSGLPSDRFSAERTGGSVSTLTIQRTQQEDSAVYLCASSPSGRAAQETQYFGPGTRLLVL.

The chain is built from TRBV19 and TRBJ2-1, with 9 bases aligning to TRBD2. The CDR3 consists of 17 residues. The germline CDR1 and CDR2 sequences are LNHDA and SQIVND (reference sequence). V trimming: 6 bases; J trimming: 1 base; junction bases outside the gene matches: 10. The CDR3 loop is CASRWGAGGGSYNEQFF. The CDR3 DNA sequence: TGTGCCAGTAGGTGGGGAGCGGGAGGAGGGTCCTACAATGAGCAGTTCTTC.

The chain is built from TRBV5-1 and TRBJ1-1, with D unresolved. CDR1 is SGHRS and CDR2 is YFSETQ in the germline V gene. V was shortened by 1 base and J by 4 bases, with 14 bases between the two germline ends. CDR3 length: 15 amino acids. The CDR3 is CASSLSSAKSTEAFF. The CDR3 DNA follows: TGCGCCAGCAGCTTGTCATCGGCAAAAAGCACTGAAGCTTTCTTT.

As concerns this clone: Different DNA sequences within this sample yield the same CDR3. The chain carries TRBV7-9 and TRBJ1-4; 7 positions agree with TRBD1. CDR1 is SEHNR, CDR2 FQNEAQ, per germline (reference sequence). The CDR3 length is 14 residues. The junction had 2 bases not matched to a gene; V was cut back by 4 bases and J by 3 bases. The CDR3 reads CASSSTGPNEKLFF. The CDR3 nucleotides read TGTGCCAGCAGCTCGACAGGGCCTAATGAAAAACTGTTTTTT.